This is a list of T cell receptor beta chains from one sample in a study of T cell repertoires in cytomegalovirus infection. A single record per CDR3 protein comes from TCRdb applying MiXCR to the reads. The data contain hundreds of thousands of distinct CDR3 sequences, approximately 24% of them seen just once; the ten biggest clones take up 7.5% to 9%. The specimen was CD8+ T cells from PBMCs. The receptors stem from a human donor in good health (CMV status not recorded). Some clones in this sample may be carry-over from other donors' samples. The CDR3 runs from the conserved cysteine through the conserved F or W. A D gene is named only where the DNA matches it firmly. Part of the rows lack a size; the others show once, few, many or a class for expanded clones.

size,D,J,V,DNA,CDR3
NA,NA,TRBJ2-1,TRBV7-9,TGTGCCAGCAGCTTACCCCCAAGGGGGACTAACAATGAGCAGTTCTTC,CASSLPPRGTNNEQFF
few,TRBD1,TRBJ2-1,TRBV2,TGTGCCAGCAGCCAAATAAGGGACCGGGACAGTGAGCAGTTCTTC,CASSQIRDRDSEQFF
NA,NA,TRBJ2-5,TRBV7-9,TGTGCCAGCAGCTTCACCGGGGCAAAAGAGACCCAGTACTTC,CASSFTGAKETQYF
NA,NA,TRBJ2-1,TRBV13,TGTGCCAGCAGCTTAGGAACCCGGGGCTCCTACAATGAGCAGTTCTTC,CASSLGTRGSYNEQFF
NA,NA,TRBJ2-1,TRBV6-4,TGTGCCAGCAGTGACCGATTAACAGGATTCAATGAGCAGTTCTTC,CASSDRLTGFNEQFF
NA,TRBD1,TRBJ2-5,TRBV7-9,TGTGCCAGCAGCCCAGGGGGAGCGCCCCAAGAGACCCAGTACTTC,CASSPGGAPQETQYF
NA,NA,TRBJ2-3,TRBV4-1,TGCGCCAGCAGCCAAGATCTGAGCAAGGGAACAGATACGCAGTATTTT,CASSQDLSKGTDTQYF
few,TRBD1,TRBJ2-7,TRBV4-1,TGCGCCAGCAGCCAAGATGAGGCAGGGGGCCTCTACGAGCAGTACTTC,CASSQDEAGGLYEQYF
NA,NA,TRBJ2-5,TRBV29-1,TGCAGCGTCCAGGGTGGAGAGACCCAGTACTTC,CSVQGGETQYF
NA,NA,TRBJ1-2,TRBV27,TGTGCCAGCAGCACAGGGTCCAATGGCTACACCTTC,CASSTGSNGYTF
many,TRBD1,TRBJ2-4,TRBV7-2,TGTGCCAGCAGCTCCCAGGGGGCAGGCATTCAGTACTTC,CASSSQGAGIQYF
NA,NA,TRBJ1-5,TRBV27,TGTGCCAGCAGTTTATCAGCAGGGACTCAGCCCCAGCATTTT,CASSLSAGTQPQHF
NA,NA,TRBJ1-2,TRBV25-1,TGTGCCAGCAGTGAACAAACAGGGTACTATGGCTACACCTTC,CASSEQTGYYGYTF
many,NA,TRBJ2-1,TRBV5-6,TGTGCCAGCAGCCCGGGATTAGGAGGGTTCAAGAACGATGAGCAGTTCTTC,CASSPGLGGFKNDEQFF
few,NA,TRBJ2-5,TRBV7-9,TGTGCCAGCAGCGCCAGAGGGAAAGAGACCCAGTACTTC,CASSARGKETQYF
few,TRBD1,TRBJ1-2,TRBV7-4,TGTGCCAGCAGCTCCCGGGACAGTTACTATGGCTACACCTTC,CASSSRDSYYGYTF
many,TRBD2,TRBJ2-2,TRBV7-2,TGTGCCAGCAGCTTCGGACTAGCGGGGGTGGGTCGGACCGGGGAGCTGTTTTTT,CASSFGLAGVGRTGELFF
NA,TRBD1,TRBJ1-2,TRBV2,TGTGCCAGCTCTGGACAGGTGGTCTATGGCTACACCTTC,CASSGQVVYGYTF
NA,TRBD2,TRBJ2-2,TRBV15,TGTGCCACCAGTAGTCGGTTAGCGGGGAGAAACACCGGGGAGCTGTTTTTT,CATSSRLAGRNTGELFF
few,NA,TRBJ2-1,TRBV7-3,TGTGCCAGCAGCTTCTCTTACAGGAACCACAATGAGCAGTTCTTC,CASSFSYRNHNEQFF
few,NA,TRBJ1-2,TRBV7-9,TGTGCCAGCAGCCAACTCTTGGGCTATGGCTACACCTTC,CASSQLLGYGYTF
many,NA,TRBJ2-5,TRBV7-8,TGTGCCAGCAGCTTTTCACTAGTGCAAGAGACCCAGTACTTC,CASSFSLVQETQYF
NA,TRBD1,TRBJ2-1,TRBV29-1,TGCAGCGCCACCGGGACAGGCGTCTACAATGAGCAGTCCTTC,CSATGTGVYNEQSF
NA,NA,TRBJ1-3,TRBV10-3,TGTGCCATCAGTGAGTTAGAGGCCTCTGGAAACACCATATATTTT,CAISELEASGNTIYF
NA,NA,TRBJ1-5,TRBV18,TGTGCCAGCTCACCGAACAGACCATACAACGGGGAATATAGCAATCAGCCCCAGCATTTT,CASSPNRPYNGEYSNQPQHF
NA,NA,TRBJ2-2,TRBV6-5,TGTGCCAGCAGTTACTCCTGGGTGGAAATTGGACAGACCCTCGCCGGGGAGCTGTTTTTT,CASSYSWVEIGQTLAGELFF
few,NA,TRBJ2-3,TRBV5-6,TGTGCCAGCAGAATTTCTAGGGATACGCAGTATTTT,CASRISRDTQYF
few,TRBD1,TRBJ1-2,TRBV7-9,TGTGCCAGCAGCATTACAGGGGGAAACGCTTTCTATGGCTACACCTTC,CASSITGGNAFYGYTF
few,NA,TRBJ1-4,TRBV29-1,TGCAGCGGAGGGCGTTCAAGGTTGGAAAAACTGTTTTTT,CSGGRSRLEKLFF
NA,NA,TRBJ2-2,TRBV2,TGTGCCAGCGAGGACACAGGGCGGGACGGGGAGCTGTTTTTT,CASEDTGRDGELFF
many,NA,TRBJ2-3,TRBV4-2,TGTGCCAGCAGCCAAGAGGTGGCAGATACGCAGTATTTT,CASSQEVADTQYF